This is a list of T cell receptor beta chains from one sample in a study of shared clonotypes between healthy human individuals. Using immunoSEQ multiplex PCR, the repertoire was profiled, and TCRdb retains in-frame clones only, with some absent. The top ten clones hold approximately 0.11% of a sample with more than 500,000 clones, 85% to 95% of them seen once. Sequencing input: naive CD8+ T cells sorted from blood. These TCRs come from a woman younger than 45 in good health. Both conserved end residues are part of each CDR3. The D gene is left open where the match is weak.

>TRBV5-4|TRBJ1-1|14|TRBD1
CASSTGQGVTEAFF
>TRBV5-1|TRBJ2-3|17|NA
CASSLDSQRRSTDTQYF
>TRBV2|TRBJ1-2|17|NA
CASSGRAVFEANYGYTF
>TRBV5-5|TRBJ1-1|15|NA
CASSRGRSADTEAFF
>TRBV7-8|TRBJ2-7|14|NA
CASSFLLANYEQYF
>TRBV19|TRBJ2-7|14|NA
CASSIRAFDYEQYF
>TRBV5-5|TRBJ2-7|12|NA
CASSLDFYEQYF
>TRBV6-4|TRBJ1-1|14|NA
CASSSQAGDTEAFF
>TRBV13|TRBJ2-3|14|NA
CASSPRELADTQYF
>TRBV29-1|TRBJ2-7|12|TRBD1
CSARDSSSEQYF
>TRBV5-8|TRBJ2-1|17|TRBD2
CASSRRPGLKTNNEQFF
>TRBV10-2|TRBJ2-7|13|NA
CASSEGRAYEQYF
>TRBV11-2|TRBJ2-7|12|NA
CASRPDSYEQYF
>TRBV20-1|TRBJ2-5|9|NA
CSAKQRQYF
>TRBV7-9|TRBJ2-7|13|NA
CASSLVLGYEQYF
>TRBV2|TRBJ1-1|11|NA
CASSGGTEAFF
>TRBV28|TRBJ2-2|16|TRBD2
CASSMTIAGVAGELFF
>TRBV11-2|TRBJ1-1|17|NA
CASSLDGVWGMNTEAFF
>TRBV5-1|TRBJ2-7|11|NA
CASSVDYEQYF
>TRBV29-1|TRBJ1-1|13|NA
CSVEVELTIEAFF
>TRBV27|TRBJ2-7|13|TRBD1
CASGGTGRYEQYF
>TRBV7-8|TRBJ1-5|14|NA
CASSSGGLDQPQHF
>TRBV4-1|TRBJ2-1|15|NA
CASSQINGPYNEQFF
>TRBV6-5|TRBJ1-1|14|NA
CASSRQRSNTEAFF
>TRBV28|TRBJ2-7|13|NA
CASSLGQSYEQYF
>TRBV6-6|TRBJ2-7|15|NA
CASSYSTWTDYEQYF
>TRBV9|TRBJ2-7|16|TRBD2
CASSVGAGGPLYEQYF
>TRBV27|TRBJ1-1|13|NA
CASSSALQPRAFF
>TRBV5-4|TRBJ1-1|12|NA
CASTDANTEAFF
>TRBV28|TRBJ2-4|16|NA
CASSFPRGLAKNIQYF
>TRBV7-9|TRBJ2-1|14|NA
CASSLVAGATEQFF
>TRBV5-6|TRBJ2-5|15|NA
CASSLGLGMGETQYF
>TRBV5-6|TRBJ2-2|16|NA
CASSLAGRGIAGELFF
>TRBV19|TRBJ1-2|14|NA
CASRVQARDYGYTF
>TRBV27|TRBJ1-6|16|TRBD1
CASRHRNRDRGSPLHF
>TRBV2|TRBJ1-1|16|NA
CASSEGIARRGTEAFF
>TRBV5-4|TRBJ2-7|11|NA
CASRRDAEQYF